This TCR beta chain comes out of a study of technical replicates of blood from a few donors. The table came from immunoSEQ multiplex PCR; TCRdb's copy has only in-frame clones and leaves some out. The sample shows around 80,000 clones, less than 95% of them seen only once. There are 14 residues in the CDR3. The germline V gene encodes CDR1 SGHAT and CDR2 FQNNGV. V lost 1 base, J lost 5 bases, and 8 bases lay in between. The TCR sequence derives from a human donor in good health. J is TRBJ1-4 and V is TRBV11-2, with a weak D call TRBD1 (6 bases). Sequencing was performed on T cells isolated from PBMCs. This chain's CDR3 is CASSLGTVNEKLFF. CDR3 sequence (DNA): TGTGCCAGCAGCTTAGGGACAGTAAATGAAAAACTGTTTTTT.